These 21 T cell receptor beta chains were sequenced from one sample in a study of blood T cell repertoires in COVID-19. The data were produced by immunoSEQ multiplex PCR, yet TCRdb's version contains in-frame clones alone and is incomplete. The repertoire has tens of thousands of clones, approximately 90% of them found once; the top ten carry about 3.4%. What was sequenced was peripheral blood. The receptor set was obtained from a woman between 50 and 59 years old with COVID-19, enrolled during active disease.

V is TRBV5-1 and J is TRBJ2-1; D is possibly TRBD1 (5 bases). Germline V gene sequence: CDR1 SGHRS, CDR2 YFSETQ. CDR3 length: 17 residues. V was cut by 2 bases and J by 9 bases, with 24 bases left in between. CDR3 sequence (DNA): TGCGCCAGCAGCTTCAGGCCGCTAAGGGGCGTGTCCGGTGAGCAGTTCTTC. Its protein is CASSFRPLRGVSGEQFF.

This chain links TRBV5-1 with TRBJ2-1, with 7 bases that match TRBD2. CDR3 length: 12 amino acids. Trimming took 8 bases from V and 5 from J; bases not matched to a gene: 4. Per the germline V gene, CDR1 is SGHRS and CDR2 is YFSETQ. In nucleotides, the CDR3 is TGCGCCAGTGGGGGAGGGCACAATGAGCAGTTCTTC. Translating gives CASGGGHNEQFF.

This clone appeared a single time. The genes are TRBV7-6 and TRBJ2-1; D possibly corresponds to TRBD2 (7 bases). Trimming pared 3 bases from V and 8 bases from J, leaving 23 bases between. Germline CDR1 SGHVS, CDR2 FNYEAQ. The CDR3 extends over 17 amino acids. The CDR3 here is CASSFWGPSGGRDEQFF. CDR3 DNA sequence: TGTGCCAGCAGCTTTTGGGGGCCTAGCGGAGGGAGGGATGAGCAGTTCTTC.

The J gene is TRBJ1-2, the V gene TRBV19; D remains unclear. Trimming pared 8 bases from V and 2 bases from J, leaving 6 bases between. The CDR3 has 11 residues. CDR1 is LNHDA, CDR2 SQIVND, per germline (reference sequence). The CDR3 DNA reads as TGTGCCAGTTACGGGAACTATGGCTACACCTTC. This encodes CASYGNYGYTF.

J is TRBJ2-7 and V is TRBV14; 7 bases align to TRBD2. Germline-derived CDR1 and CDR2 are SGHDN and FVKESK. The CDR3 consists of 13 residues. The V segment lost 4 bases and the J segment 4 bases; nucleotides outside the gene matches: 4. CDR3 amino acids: CASSPGLRYEQYF. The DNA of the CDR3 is TGTGCCAGCAGCCCGGGACTAAGGTACGAGCAGTACTTC.

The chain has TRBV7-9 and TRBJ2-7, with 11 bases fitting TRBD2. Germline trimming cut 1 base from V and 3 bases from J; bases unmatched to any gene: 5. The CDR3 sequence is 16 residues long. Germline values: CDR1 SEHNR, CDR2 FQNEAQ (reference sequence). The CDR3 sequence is CASSLGSGRVDYEQYF. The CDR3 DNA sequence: TGTGCCAGCAGCTTAGGTAGCGGGAGGGTTGACTACGAGCAGTACTTC.

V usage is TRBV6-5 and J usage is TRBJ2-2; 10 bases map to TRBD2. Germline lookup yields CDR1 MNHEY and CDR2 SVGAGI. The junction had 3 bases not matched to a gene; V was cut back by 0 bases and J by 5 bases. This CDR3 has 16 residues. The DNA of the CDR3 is TGTGCCAGCAGTTACTCTGTACTAGCGGGGACCGGGGAGCTGTTTTTT. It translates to CASSYSVLAGTGELFF.

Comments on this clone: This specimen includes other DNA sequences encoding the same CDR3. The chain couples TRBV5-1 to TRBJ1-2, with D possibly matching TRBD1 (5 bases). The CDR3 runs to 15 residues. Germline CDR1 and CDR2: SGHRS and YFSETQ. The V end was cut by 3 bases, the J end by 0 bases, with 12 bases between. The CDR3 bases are TGCGCCAGCAGCTCCACAGGAGACCCTAACTATGGCTACACCTTC. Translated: CASSSTGDPNYGYTF.

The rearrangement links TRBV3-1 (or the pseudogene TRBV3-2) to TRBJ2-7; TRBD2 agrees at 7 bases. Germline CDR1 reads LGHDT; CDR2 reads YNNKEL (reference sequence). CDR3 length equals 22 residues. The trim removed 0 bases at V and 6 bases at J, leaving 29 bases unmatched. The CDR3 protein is CASSQDLGLDSAGPIAFSEQYF. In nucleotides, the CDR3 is TGTGCCAGCAGCCAAGATTTAGGGCTTGACTCAGCGGGACCTATCGCCTTCTCCGAGCAGTACTTC.

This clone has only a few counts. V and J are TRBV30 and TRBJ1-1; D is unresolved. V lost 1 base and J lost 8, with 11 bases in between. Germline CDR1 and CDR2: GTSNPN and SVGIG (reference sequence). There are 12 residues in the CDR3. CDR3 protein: CAWSEWSQEAFF. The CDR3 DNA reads TGTGCCTGGAGTGAATGGTCACAAGAAGCTTTCTTT.

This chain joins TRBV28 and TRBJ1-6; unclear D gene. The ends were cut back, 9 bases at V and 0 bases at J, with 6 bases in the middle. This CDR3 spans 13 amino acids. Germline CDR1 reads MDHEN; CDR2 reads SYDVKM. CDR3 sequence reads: CASVVSYNSPLHF. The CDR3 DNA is TGTGCCAGTGTCGTCTCCTATAATTCACCCCTCCACTTT.

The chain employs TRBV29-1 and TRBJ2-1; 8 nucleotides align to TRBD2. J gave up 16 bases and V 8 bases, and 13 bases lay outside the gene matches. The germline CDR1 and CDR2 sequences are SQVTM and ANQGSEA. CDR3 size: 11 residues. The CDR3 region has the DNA TGCAGCTTCCGACGGGAGGGCCTACAATTCTTC. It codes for CSFRREGLQFF.

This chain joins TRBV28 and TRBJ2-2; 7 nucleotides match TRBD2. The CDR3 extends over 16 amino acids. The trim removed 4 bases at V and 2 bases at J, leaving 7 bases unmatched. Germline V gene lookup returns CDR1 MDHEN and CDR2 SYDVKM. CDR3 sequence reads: CASSWNGRANTGELFF. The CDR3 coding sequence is TGTGCCAGCAGTTGGAATGGGAGGGCCAACACCGGGGAGCTGTTTTTT. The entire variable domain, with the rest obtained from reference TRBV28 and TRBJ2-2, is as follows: DVKVTQSSRYLVKRTGEKVFLECVQDMDHENMFWYRQDPGLGLRLIYFSYDVKMKEKGDIPEGYSVSREKKERFSLILESASTNQTSMYLCASSWNGRANTGELFFGEGSRLTVL.

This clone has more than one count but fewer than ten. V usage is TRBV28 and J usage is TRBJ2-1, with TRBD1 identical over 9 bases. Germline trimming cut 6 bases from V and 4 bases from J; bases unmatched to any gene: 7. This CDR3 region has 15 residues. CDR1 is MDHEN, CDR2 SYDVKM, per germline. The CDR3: CASRTGGFSYNEQFF. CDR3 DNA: TGTGCCAGCAGGACAGGGGGGTTTTCTTACAATGAGCAGTTCTTC.

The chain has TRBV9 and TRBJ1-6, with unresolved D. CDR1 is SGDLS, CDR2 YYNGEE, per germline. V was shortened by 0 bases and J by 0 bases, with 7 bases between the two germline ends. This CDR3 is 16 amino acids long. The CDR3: CASSVAHSSYNSPLHF. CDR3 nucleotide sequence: TGTGCCAGCAGCGTAGCTCACAGCTCCTATAATTCACCCCTCCACTTT. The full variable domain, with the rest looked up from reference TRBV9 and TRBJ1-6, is DSGVTQTPKHLITATGQRVTLRCSPRSGDLSVYWYQQSLDQGLQFLIQYYNGEERAKGNILERFSAQQFPDLHSELNLSSLELGDSALYFCASSVAHSSYNSPLHFGNGTRLTVT.

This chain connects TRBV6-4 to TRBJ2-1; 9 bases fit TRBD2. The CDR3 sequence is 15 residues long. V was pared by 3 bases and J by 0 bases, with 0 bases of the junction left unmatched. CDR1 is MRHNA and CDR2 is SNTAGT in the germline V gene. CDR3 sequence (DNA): TGTGCCAGCAGTGATAGCGGGAGCTCCTACAATGAGCAGTTCTTC. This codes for CASSDSGSSYNEQFF.

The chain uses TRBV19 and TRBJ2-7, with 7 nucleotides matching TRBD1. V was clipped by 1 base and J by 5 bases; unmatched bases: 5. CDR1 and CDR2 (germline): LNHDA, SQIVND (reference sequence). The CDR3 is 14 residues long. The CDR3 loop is CASSIGGTVDEQYF. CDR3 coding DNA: TGTGCCAGTAGTATAGGAGGGACAGTGGACGAGCAGTACTTC.

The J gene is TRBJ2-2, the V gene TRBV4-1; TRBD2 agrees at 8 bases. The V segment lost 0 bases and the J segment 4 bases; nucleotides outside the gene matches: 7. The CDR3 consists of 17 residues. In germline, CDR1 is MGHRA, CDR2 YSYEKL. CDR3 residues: CASSQEKSGSRTGELFF. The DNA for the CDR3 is TGCGCCAGCAGCCAAGAGAAGAGCGGGAGTCGCACCGGGGAGCTGTTTTTT.

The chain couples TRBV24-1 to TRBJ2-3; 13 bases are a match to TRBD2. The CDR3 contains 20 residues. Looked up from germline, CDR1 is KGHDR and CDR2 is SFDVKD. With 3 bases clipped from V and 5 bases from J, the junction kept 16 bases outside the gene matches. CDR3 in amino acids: CATSDPTGLAGTRGGDTQYF. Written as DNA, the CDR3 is TGTGCCACCAGTGATCCCACGGGACTAGCGGGAACTCGAGGTGGAGATACGCAGTATTTT.

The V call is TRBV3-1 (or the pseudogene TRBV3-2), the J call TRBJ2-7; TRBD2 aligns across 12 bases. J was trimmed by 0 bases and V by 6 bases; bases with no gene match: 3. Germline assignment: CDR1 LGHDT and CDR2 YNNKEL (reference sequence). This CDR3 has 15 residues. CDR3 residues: CASRATSGSSYEQYF. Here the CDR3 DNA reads TGTGCCAGCAGGGCGACTAGCGGGAGCTCCTACGAGCAGTACTTC.

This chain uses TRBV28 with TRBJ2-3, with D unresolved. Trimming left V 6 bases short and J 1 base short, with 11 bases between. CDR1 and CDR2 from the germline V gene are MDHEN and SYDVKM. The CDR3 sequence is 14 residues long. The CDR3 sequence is CASRRSLRTDTQYF. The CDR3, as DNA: TGTGCCAGCAGAAGGAGTCTCCGCACAGATACGCAGTATTTT.